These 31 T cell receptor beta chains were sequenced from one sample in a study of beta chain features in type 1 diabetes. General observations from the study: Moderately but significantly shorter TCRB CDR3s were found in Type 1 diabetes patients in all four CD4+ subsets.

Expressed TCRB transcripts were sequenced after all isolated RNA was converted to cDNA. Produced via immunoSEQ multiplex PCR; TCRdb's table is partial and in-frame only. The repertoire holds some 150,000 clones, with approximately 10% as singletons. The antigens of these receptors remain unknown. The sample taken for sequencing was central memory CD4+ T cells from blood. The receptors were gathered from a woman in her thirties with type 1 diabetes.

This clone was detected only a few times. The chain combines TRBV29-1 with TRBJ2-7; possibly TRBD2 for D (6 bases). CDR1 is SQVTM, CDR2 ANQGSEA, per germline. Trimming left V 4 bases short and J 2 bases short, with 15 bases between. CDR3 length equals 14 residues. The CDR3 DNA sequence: TGCAGCGTTGGATGGGCTAGCGCTACCTACGAGCAGTACTTC. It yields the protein CSVGWASATYEQYF.

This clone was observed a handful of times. CDR3 sequence: CASHSGLSNQPQHF. The CDR3 DNA reads TGTGCCTCCCACTCGGGACTGAGCAATCAGCCCCAGCATTTT. The rearrangement uses TRBV15 and TRBJ1-5, with D possibly TRBD1 on 5 matching bases. Trimming took off 11 bases at V and 1 base at J, with 15 bases between the two ends. Germline CDR1 is LNHNV and CDR2 is YYDKDF (reference sequence). The CDR3 spans 14 residues.

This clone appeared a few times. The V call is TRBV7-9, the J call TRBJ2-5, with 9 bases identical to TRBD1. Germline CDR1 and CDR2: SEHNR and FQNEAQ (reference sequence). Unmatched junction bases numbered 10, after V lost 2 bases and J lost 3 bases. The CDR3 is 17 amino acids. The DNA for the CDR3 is TGTGCCAGCAGCTTACTCGCGACAGGGGGTGCGGAAGAGACCCAGTACTTC. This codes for CASSLLATGGAEETQYF.

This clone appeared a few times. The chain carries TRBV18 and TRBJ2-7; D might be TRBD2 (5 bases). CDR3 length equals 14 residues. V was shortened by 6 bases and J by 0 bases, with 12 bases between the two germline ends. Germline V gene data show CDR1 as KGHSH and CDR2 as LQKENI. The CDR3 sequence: CASSRTQGSYEQYF. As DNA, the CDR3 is TGTGCCAGCTCGCGGACTCAAGGCTCCTACGAGCAGTACTTC.

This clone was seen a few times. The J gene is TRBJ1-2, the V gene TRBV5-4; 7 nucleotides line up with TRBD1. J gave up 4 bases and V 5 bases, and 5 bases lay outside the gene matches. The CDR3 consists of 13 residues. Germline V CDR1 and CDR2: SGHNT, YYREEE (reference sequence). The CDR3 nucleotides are TGTGCCAGCAGTGCGACAGGGACCTATGGCTACACCTTC. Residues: CASSATGTYGYTF. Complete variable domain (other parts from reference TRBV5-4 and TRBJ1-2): ETGVTQSPTHLIKTRGQQVTLRCSSQSGHNTVSWYQQALGQGPQFIFQYYREEENGRGNFPPRFSGLQFPNYSSELNVNALELDDSALYLCASSATGTYGYTFGSGTRLTVV.

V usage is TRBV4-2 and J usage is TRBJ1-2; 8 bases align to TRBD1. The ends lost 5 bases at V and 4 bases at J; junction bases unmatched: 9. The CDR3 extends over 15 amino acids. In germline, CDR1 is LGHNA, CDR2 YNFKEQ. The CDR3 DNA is TGTGCCAGCAGCTTTCCGGGACAGGAAGCCTATGGCTACACCTTC. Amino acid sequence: CASSFPGQEAYGYTF.

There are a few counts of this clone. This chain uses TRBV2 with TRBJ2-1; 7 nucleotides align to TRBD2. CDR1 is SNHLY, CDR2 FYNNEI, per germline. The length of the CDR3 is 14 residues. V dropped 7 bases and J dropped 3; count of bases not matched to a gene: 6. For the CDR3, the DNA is TGTGCCAGCATCTTAGCGGGTAGCTACAATGAGCAGTTCTTC. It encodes CASILAGSYNEQFF.

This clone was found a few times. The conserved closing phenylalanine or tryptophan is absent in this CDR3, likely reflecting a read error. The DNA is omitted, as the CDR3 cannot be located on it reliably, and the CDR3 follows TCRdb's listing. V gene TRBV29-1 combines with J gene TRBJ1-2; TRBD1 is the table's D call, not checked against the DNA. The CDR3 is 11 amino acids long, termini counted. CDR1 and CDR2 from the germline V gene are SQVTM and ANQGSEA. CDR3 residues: CSVDTVGDTRV.

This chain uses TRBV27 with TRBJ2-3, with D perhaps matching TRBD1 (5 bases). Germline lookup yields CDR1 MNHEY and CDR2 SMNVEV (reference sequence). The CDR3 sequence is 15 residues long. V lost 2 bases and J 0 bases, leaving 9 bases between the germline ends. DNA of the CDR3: TGTGCCAGCAGTTTAAGGGGCGATAGCACAGATACGCAGTATTTT. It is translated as CASSLRGDSTDTQYF.

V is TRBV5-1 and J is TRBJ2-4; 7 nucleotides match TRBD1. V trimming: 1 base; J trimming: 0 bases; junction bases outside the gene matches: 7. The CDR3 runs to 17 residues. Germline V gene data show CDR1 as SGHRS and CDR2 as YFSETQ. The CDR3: CASSLTGQVRAKNIQYF. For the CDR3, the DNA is TGCGCCAGCAGCTTGACCGGACAGGTTCGAGCCAAAAACATTCAGTACTTC.

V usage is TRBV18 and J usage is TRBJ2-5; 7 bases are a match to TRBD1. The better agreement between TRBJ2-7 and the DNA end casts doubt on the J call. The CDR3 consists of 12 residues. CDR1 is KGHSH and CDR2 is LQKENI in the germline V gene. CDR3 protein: CASSEQGNEQYF. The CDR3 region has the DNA TGTGCCAGCTCAGAACAGGGGAACGAGCAGTACTTC.

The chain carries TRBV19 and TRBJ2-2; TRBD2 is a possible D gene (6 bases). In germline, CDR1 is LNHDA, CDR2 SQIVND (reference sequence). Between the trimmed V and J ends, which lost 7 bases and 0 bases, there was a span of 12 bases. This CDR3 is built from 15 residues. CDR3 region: CASKSAGSNTGELFF. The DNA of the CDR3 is TGTGCCAGTAAATCGGCGGGATCGAACACCGGGGAGCTGTTTTTT.

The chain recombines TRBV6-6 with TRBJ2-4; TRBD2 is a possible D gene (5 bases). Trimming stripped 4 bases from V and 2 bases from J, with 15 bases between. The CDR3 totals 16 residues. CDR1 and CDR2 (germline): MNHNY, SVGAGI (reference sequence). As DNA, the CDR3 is TGTGCCAGCAGTTCTGAGGGCATGATTACCAAAAACATTCAGTACTTC. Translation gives CASSSEGMITKNIQYF.

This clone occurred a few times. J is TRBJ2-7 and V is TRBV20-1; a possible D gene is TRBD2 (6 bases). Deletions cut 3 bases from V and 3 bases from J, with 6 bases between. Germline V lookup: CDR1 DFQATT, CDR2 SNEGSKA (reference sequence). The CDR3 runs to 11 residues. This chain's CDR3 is CSASGSYEQYF. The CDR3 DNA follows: TGCAGTGCTAGCGGGAGCTACGAGCAGTACTTC.

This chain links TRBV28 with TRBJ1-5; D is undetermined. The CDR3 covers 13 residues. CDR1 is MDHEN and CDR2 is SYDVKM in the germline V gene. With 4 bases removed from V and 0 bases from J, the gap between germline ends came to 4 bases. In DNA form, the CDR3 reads TGTGCCAGCAGTTACTATAGCAATCAGCCCCAGCATTTT. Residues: CASSYYSNQPQHF.

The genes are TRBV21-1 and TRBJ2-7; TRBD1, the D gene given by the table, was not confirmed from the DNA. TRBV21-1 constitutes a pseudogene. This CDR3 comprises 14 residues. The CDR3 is CASSTGQGPYEQYF. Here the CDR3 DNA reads TGTGCCAGCAGCACCGGACAGGGCCCCTACGAGCAGTACTTC.

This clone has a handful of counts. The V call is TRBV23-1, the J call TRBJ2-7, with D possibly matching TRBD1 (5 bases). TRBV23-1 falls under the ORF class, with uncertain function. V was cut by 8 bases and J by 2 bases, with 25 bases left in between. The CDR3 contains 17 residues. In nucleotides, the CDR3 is TGCGCCAGCTGCCCACGTCCCAGGGATCCTGTTCCCTACGAGCAGTACTTC. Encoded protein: CASCPRPRDPVPYEQYF.

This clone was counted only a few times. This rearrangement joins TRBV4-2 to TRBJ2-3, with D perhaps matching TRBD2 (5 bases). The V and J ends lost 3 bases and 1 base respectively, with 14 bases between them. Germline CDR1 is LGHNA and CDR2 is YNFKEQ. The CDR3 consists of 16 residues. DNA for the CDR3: TGTGCCAGCAGCCATGGGTCCCCGCGGGGCACAGATACGCAGTATTTT. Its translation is CASSHGSPRGTDTQYF.

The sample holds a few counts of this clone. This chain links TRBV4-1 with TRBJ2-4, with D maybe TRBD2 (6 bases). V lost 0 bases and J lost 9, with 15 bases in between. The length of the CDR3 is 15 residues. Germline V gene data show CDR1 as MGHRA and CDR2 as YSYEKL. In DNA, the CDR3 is TGCGCCAGCAGCCAAGATCTGCCGACTAGTACCATTCAGTACTTC. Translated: CASSQDLPTSTIQYF.

The CDR3 sequence: CSVGRDRALVEQYF. CDR3 sequence (DNA): TGCAGCGTTGGCCGGGACAGGGCCTTGGTCGAGCAGTACTTC. V gene TRBV29-1 combines with J gene TRBJ2-7, with 9 positions matching TRBD1. The CDR3 sequence is 14 residues long. Trimming removed 4 bases from V and 6 bases from J; junction bases left unmatched: 10. CDR1 SQVTM and CDR2 ANQGSEA come from the germline V gene.

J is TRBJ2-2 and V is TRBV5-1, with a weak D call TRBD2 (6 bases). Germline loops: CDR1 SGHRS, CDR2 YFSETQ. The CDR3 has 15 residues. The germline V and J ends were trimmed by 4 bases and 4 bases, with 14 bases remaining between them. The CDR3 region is CASSLRGMRTGELFF. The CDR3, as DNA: TGCGCCAGCAGCCTCCGCGGGATGCGCACCGGGGAGCTGTTTTTT.

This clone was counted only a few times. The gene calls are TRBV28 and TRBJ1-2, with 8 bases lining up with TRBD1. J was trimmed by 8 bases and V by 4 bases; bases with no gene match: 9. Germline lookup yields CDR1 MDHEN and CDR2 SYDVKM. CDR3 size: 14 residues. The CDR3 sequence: CASSSTGGWRGYTF. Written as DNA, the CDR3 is TGTGCCAGCAGTTCTACAGGGGGATGGCGCGGCTACACCTTC.

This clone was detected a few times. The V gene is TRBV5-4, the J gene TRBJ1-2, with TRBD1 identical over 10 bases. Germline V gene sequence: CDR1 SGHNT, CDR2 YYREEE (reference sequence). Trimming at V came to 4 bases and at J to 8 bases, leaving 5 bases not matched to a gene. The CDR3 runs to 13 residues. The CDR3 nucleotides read TGTGCCAGCAGCCTGGACAGGGGGAAGGGCTACACCTTC. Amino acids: CASSLDRGKGYTF.

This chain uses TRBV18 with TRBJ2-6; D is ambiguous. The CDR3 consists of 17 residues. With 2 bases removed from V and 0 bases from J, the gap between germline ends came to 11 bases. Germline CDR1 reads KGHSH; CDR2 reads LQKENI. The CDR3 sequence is CASSPIQEGSGANVLTF. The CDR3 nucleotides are TGTGCCAGCTCACCAATCCAGGAAGGCTCTGGGGCCAACGTCCTGACTTTC.

The CDR3 is CASMVSGSTYEQYF. DNA for the CDR3: TGTGCCAGCATGGTTAGCGGGTCAACCTACGAGCAGTACTTC. The chain combines TRBV28 with TRBJ2-7; TRBD2 agrees at 7 bases. This CDR3 comprises 14 residues. V lost 7 bases to trimming and J lost 2 bases; unmatched junction nucleotides: 8. Germline V CDR1 and CDR2: MDHEN, SYDVKM.

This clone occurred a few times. Here the CDR3 reads CASSPRPLTGTDTQYF. CDR3 DNA: TGTGCCAGCAGCCCACGGCCATTGACAGGCACAGATACGCAGTATTTT. The rearrangement links TRBV9 to TRBJ2-3; TRBD1 might be the D (5 bases). This CDR3 spans 16 amino acids. The V gene's germline CDR1 is SGDLS and CDR2 YYNGEE. The ends were cut back, 4 bases at V and 1 base at J, with 16 bases in the middle. Filled out from reference TRBV9 and TRBJ2-3, the complete variable domain reads DSGVTQTPKHLITATGQRVTLRCSPRSGDLSVYWYQQSLDQGLQFLIQYYNGEERAKGNILERFSAQQFPDLHSELNLSSLELGDSALYFCASSPRPLTGTDTQYFGPGTRLTVL.

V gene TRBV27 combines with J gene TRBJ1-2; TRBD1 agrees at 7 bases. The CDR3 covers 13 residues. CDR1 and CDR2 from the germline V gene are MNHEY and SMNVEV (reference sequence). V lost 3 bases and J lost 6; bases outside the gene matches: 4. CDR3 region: CASSFMQGDGYTF. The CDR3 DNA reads TGTGCCAGCAGTTTTATGCAGGGGGATGGCTACACCTTC.

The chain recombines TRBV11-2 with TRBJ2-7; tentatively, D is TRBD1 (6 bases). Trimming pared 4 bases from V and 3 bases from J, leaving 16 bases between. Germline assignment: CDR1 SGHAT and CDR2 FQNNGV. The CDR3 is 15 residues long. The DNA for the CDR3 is TGTGCCAGCAGCTCCCTCGTGAGAGGGGGCTACGAGCAGTACTTC. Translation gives CASSSLVRGGYEQYF.

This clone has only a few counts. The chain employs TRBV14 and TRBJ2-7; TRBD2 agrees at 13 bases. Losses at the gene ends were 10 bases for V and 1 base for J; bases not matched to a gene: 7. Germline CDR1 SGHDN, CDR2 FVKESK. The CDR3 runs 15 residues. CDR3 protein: CAKGTSGAGSYEQYF. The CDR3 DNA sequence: TGTGCCAAAGGGACTAGCGGGGCCGGATCCTACGAGCAGTACTTC.

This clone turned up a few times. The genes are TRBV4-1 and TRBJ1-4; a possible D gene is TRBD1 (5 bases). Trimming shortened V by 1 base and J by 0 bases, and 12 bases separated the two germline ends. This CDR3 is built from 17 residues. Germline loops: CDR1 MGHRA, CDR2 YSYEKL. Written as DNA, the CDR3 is TGCGCCAGCAGCCAAGTTTCGGGGGGACCAACTAATGAAAAACTGTTTTTT. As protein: CASSQVSGGPTNEKLFF.

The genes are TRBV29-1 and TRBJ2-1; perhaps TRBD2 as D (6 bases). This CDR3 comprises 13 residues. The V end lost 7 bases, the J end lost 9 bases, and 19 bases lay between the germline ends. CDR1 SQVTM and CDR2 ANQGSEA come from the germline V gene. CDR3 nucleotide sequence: TGCAGCGCACTAGCTTCGGCAGCCGGTGAGCAGTTCTTC. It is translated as CSALASAAGEQFF.